Reported below is one T cell receptor (beta chain). The data originate from a study of blood T cell repertoires in COVID-19. Background on the study: Researchers got acute and convalescent COVID-19 samples from the United States, Italy and Spain.

V dropped 5 bases and J dropped 7; count of bases not matched to a gene: 7. The CDR3 is 15 amino acids. Germline loops: CDR1 SGHAT, CDR2 FQNNGV. Study processing details: For nucleated cells, counts were estimated from reference gene primer amplification. The repertoire was sequenced with immunoSEQ multiplex PCR; TCRdb's copy has only in-frame clones and lacks some. V, J and clone size are those of that table, while D and trimming were read from the DNA. The table includes about 110,000 clones, over 65% detected once. This clonotype originated in a woman over 75 with acute or convalescent COVID-19. This sequence joins TRBV11-2 and TRBJ1-6, with 8 bases lining up with TRBD1. What was sequenced was peripheral blood. The chain's CDR3 is CASSRDRSENSPLHF. DNA of the CDR3: TGTGCCAGCAGCCGGGACAGGTCTGAGAATTCACCCCTCCACTTT.